The 20 T cell receptor beta chains given below trace back to one sample, sequenced in a study of Ad26.COV2.S vaccination and SARS-CoV-2 variants. The treatment: around 19 received Ad26.COV2.S at low or high dose, single or two shots; several received placebo; per-sample allocation not given. Samples were taken on day 63 after the first vaccine or placebo injection. The table came from immunoSEQ multiplex PCR; TCRdb's copy has only in-frame clones and leaves some out. In the table there are around 340,000 clones, around 88% of which are singletons. The sample in question was peripheral blood, obtained in a trial of Ad26.COV2.S vaccine versus placebo. These receptors were obtained from a person between 18 and 65 years old who received the Ad26.COV2.S COVID-19 vaccine or a placebo.

The J gene is TRBJ1-1, the V gene TRBV5-6; D perhaps matches TRBD1 (6 bases). This CDR3 is 13 amino acids long. The V end lost 0 bases, the J end lost 4 bases, and 7 bases lay between the germline ends. Germline CDR1 is SGHDT and CDR2 is YYEEEE. The CDR3 nucleotides read TGTGCCAGCAGCTTGGGGACAGTCACTGAAGCTTTCTTT. Encoded protein: CASSLGTVTEAFF.

This sequence joins TRBV12-3 or TRBV12-4 and TRBJ1-6; no definite D call. CDR3 length: 13 residues. The ends were cut back, 3 bases at V and 7 bases at J, with 7 bases in the middle. This chain's CDR3 is CASSFNSNSPLHF. The CDR3 nucleotides read TGTGCCAGCAGTTTTAACAGCAATTCACCCCTCCACTTT.

In DNA form, the CDR3 reads TGTGCCAGCAGCCAAGGGATGTCGGGGGAGACCCAGTACTTC. It is translated as CASSQGMSGETQYF. This chain connects TRBV14 to TRBJ2-5, with D possibly matching TRBD2 (5 bases). The CDR3 totals 14 residues. V shed 1 base and J shed 5 bases, with 11 bases lying between them. Germline V gene sequence: CDR1 SGHDN, CDR2 FVKESK.

This rearrangement joins TRBV3-1 (or the pseudogene TRBV3-2) to TRBJ2-1; tentatively, D is TRBD2 (5 bases). Germline V CDR1 and CDR2: LGHDT, YNNKEL (reference sequence). The ends were cut back, 4 bases at V and 0 bases at J, with 13 bases in the middle. The CDR3 extends over 16 amino acids. For the CDR3, the DNA is TGTGCCAGCAGCCCAACCCCGGGAAGCTCCTACAATGAGCAGTTCTTC. This codes for CASSPTPGSSYNEQFF.

This clone was picked up one time. The chain uses TRBV28 and TRBJ1-1; TRBD1 agrees at 8 bases. Trimming cost V 3 bases and J 0 bases; bases outside gene matches: 15. The CDR3 length is 19 residues. Germline V gives CDR1 MDHEN, CDR2 SYDVKM. CDR3 protein: CASSFGGNTGGRLNTEAFF. The CDR3, as DNA: TGTGCCAGCAGTTTCGGCGGAAACACAGGGGGGAGGTTGAACACTGAAGCTTTCTTT.

The V gene is TRBV19, the J gene TRBJ2-7; no firm D call. CDR3 length equals 14 residues. The V end was cut by 4 bases, the J end by 3 bases, with 13 bases between. Germline V lookup: CDR1 LNHDA, CDR2 SQIVND (reference sequence). The CDR3 protein is CASSKGESLYEQYF. CDR3 DNA sequence: TGTGCCAGTAGTAAGGGTGAGTCCCTCTACGAGCAGTACTTC.

The chain has TRBV7-9 and TRBJ1-2, with 10 nucleotides matching TRBD1. This CDR3 has 15 amino acids. From germline, CDR1 is SEHNR and CDR2 FQNEAQ (reference sequence). The V gene end was trimmed by 0 bases and the J gene end by 8 bases; junction bases not matched to a gene: 6. DNA for the CDR3: TGTGCCAGCAGCTTAGCTGGACAGGGGGACGGAGGCTACACCTTC. This translates into CASSLAGQGDGGYTF. The whole variable domain, remainder taken from reference TRBV7-9 and TRBJ1-2, is DTGVSQNPRHKITKRGQNVTFRCDPISEHNRLYWYRQTLGQGPEFLTYFQNEAQLEKSRLLSDRFSAERPKGSFSTLEIQRTEQGDSAMYLCASSLAGQGDGGYTFGSGTRLTVV.

The rearrangement uses TRBV5-1 and TRBJ1-2; possibly TRBD1 for D (5 bases). Germline CDR1 is SGHRS and CDR2 is YFSETQ. This CDR3 region has 14 residues. The V gene lost 7 bases and the J gene lost 6 bases, with 19 bases spanning the gap. CDR3 DNA: TGCGCCAGCTCCCAAGGGGAAGGATCAAATGGCTACACCTTC. It translates to CASSQGEGSNGYTF.

The chain uses TRBV9 and TRBJ2-1, with 7 bases identical to TRBD2. CDR3 length: 15 residues. The ends lost 4 bases at V and 2 bases at J; junction bases unmatched: 6. CDR1 and CDR2 from the germline V gene are SGDLS and YYNGEE. The CDR3 sequence: CASSPSGSAYNEQFF. The CDR3 DNA reads TGTGCCAGCAGCCCTAGCGGTTCGGCCTACAATGAGCAGTTCTTC. Full variable domain (remainder filled in from reference TRBV9 and TRBJ2-1): DSGVTQTPKHLITATGQRVTLRCSPRSGDLSVYWYQQSLDQGLQFLIQYYNGEERAKGNILERFSAQQFPDLHSELNLSSLELGDSALYFCASSPSGSAYNEQFFGPGTRLTVL.

The chain recombines TRBV11-3 with TRBJ2-5, with D unresolved. The germline V and J ends were trimmed by 5 bases and 7 bases, with 14 bases remaining between them. The germline V gene encodes CDR1 SGHNT and CDR2 YENEEA. This CDR3 region has 13 residues. CDR3 amino acids: CASSLGPVGTQYF. The DNA of the CDR3 is TGTGCCAGCAGCCTCGGACCAGTTGGGACCCAGTACTTC.

The chain links TRBV6-5 to TRBJ1-4, with 10 bases matching TRBD1. V shed 7 bases and J 11 bases; nucleotides not matched to a gene: 13. CDR3 length: 15 amino acids. CDR1 MNHEY and CDR2 SVGAGI come from the germline V gene. DNA of the CDR3: TGTGCCAGCACAACAAGGACAGGGGGAATAGGGAAACTGTTTTTT. Translation: CASTTRTGGIGKLFF.

This sequence joins TRBV21-1 and TRBJ2-7; TRBD2 was called by the table and not checked on the DNA. TRBV21-1 is reported as a pseudogene. The length of the CDR3 is 16 residues. CDR3 amino acids: CASSKAVLRGVNEQYF. CDR3 DNA sequence: TGTGCCAGCAGCAAAGCCGTCCTCCGGGGAGTAAACGAGCAGTACTTC.

This clone was seen once. This chain uses TRBV3-1 (or the pseudogene TRBV3-2) with TRBJ2-6, with D possibly matching TRBD1 (6 bases). V was shortened by 0 bases and J by 3 bases, with 18 bases between the two germline ends. The CDR3 is 19 residues long. Germline V lookup: CDR1 LGHDT, CDR2 YNNKEL (reference sequence). The CDR3 here is CASSQDLNRVQSGANVLTF. CDR3 bases: TGTGCCAGCAGCCAAGATTTGAACAGGGTGCAGAGTGGGGCCAACGTCCTGACTTTC.

This chain uses TRBV4-3 with TRBJ2-2, with D possibly called TRBD1 or TRBD2 (7 bases each). V shed 1 base and J shed 7 bases, with 13 bases lying between them. The CDR3 has 15 residues. Germline-derived CDR1 and CDR2 are LGHNA and YSLEER. The CDR3 loop reads CASSQGQGGIGELFF. The DNA of the CDR3 is TGCGCCAGCAGCCAAGGACAGGGAGGGATCGGGGAGCTGTTTTTT.

The chain links TRBV6-5 to TRBJ1-6; D ambiguous. The V end was cut by 0 bases, the J end by 0 bases, with 6 bases between. Germline CDR1 MNHEY, CDR2 SVGAGI. CDR3 length equals 16 residues. CDR3 protein: CASSYSPSSYNSPLHF. CDR3 nucleotides: TGTGCCAGCAGTTACTCGCCCAGCTCCTATAATTCACCCCTCCACTTT.

The chain uses TRBV4-1 and TRBJ2-3; no clear D gene. The CDR3 sequence is 15 residues long. Germline CDR1 reads MGHRA; CDR2 reads YSYEKL. Trimming shortened V by 1 base and J by 2 bases, and 10 bases separated the two germline ends. CDR3 protein: CASSQGSPYTDTQYF. The CDR3 bases are TGCGCCAGCAGCCAAGGTAGCCCCTACACAGATACGCAGTATTTT.

J is TRBJ1-2 and V is TRBV10-3, with TRBD1 matching over 10 bases. Germline CDR1 and CDR2: ENHRY and SYGVKD. The trim removed 4 bases at V and 6 bases at J, leaving 8 bases unmatched. The CDR3 has 15 residues. The DNA for the CDR3 is TGTGCCATCAGTGCGATACGGGACAGGGGAAATGGCTACACCTTC. Encoded protein: CAISAIRDRGNGYTF.

The CDR3 DNA follows: TGTGCCAGCAAGGCCGAGATGGAAGCTTTCTTT. Translation gives CASKAEMEAFF. J is TRBJ1-1 and V is TRBV2; D not certain. Looked up from germline, CDR1 is SNHLY and CDR2 is FYNNEI. The CDR3 runs to 11 residues. The V and J ends lost 7 bases and 8 bases respectively, with 11 bases between them. The whole variable domain, remainder taken from reference TRBV2 and TRBJ1-1, is EPEVTQTPSHQVTQMGQEVILRCVPISNHLYFYWYRQILGQKVEFLVSFYNNEISEKSEIFDDQFSVERPDGSNFTLKIRSTKLEDSAMYFCASKAEMEAFFGQGTRLTVV.

This clone has ten or more counts. The chain carries TRBV18 and TRBJ2-7; the match to TRBD2 covers 10 bases. V gave up 2 bases and J gave up 4 bases; unmatched junction bases: 5. The CDR3 covers 15 residues. Per germline, CDR1 KGHSH and CDR2 LQKENI. This CDR3 reads CASSPIAGGGYEQYF. CDR3 DNA sequence: TGTGCCAGCTCACCAATAGCGGGAGGCGGGTACGAGCAGTACTTC.

The gene calls are TRBV28 and TRBJ1-2; no clear D gene. Germline CDR1 reads MDHEN; CDR2 reads SYDVKM. The CDR3 runs to 13 residues. The V end was cut by 3 bases, the J end by 5 bases, with 10 bases between. CDR3 loop: CASSLARRYGYTF. The DNA of the CDR3 is TGTGCCAGCAGTTTGGCCAGGAGGTATGGCTACACCTTC.